This paragraph covers one T cell receptor beta chain sequence. What it binds is unknown. The method was immunoSEQ multiplex PCR; TCRdb's version includes in-frame clones alone and lacks a portion of them. The table lists nearly 20,000 clones, around 80% of them singletons. These data come from a study of PD-1 blockade in classical Hodgkin lymphoma. Study-level points and caveats: Patients with a complete response exhibited baseline diversity comparable to newly diagnosed patients. Exclusion applied to patients who initiated nivolumab less than 1 year following ASCT. CD4+ TCR diversity rose significantly by C4D1, and CD8+ TCR diversity did not. Newly diagnosed patients were reported to exhibit reduced baseline TCR diversity relative to healthy donors.

Time point specified: cycle 4 day 1 (C4D1), after less than seven weeks of nivolumab. Every patient relapsed after autologous stem cell transplantation, and brentuximab vedotin exposure varied. Germline lookup yields CDR1 SGHRS and CDR2 YFSETQ. Trimming pared 0 bases from V and 8 bases from J, leaving 14 bases between. The CDR3 is 15 residues long. V and J are TRBV5-1 and TRBJ1-4; a weak D match, TRBD1 (5 bases). The clonotype comes from a human donor with classical Hodgkin lymphoma. The source material was peripheral blood mononuclear cells (PBMCs), sampled before the fourth cycle of nivolumab. The CDR3 DNA sequence: TGCGCCAGCAGCTTGGCCGGACACCCGGAGGAAAAACTGTTTTTT. It translates to CASSLAGHPEEKLFF.